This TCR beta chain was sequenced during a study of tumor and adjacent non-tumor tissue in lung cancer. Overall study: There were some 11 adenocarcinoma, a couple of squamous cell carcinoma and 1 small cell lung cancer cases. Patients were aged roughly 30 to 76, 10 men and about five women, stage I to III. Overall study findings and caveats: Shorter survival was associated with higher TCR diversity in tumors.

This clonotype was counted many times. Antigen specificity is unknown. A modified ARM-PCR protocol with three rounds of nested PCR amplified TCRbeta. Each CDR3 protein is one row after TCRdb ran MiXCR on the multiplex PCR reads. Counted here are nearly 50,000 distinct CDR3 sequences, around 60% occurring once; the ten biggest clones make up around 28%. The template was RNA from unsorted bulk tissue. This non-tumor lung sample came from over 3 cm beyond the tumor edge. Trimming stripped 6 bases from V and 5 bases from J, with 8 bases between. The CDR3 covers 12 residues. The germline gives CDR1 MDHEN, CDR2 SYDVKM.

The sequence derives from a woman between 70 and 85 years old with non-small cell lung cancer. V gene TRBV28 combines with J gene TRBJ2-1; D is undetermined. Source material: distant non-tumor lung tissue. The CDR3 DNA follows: TGTGCCAGCAGCCCAGCGAACAATGAGCAGTTCTTC. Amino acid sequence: CASSPANNEQFF.